The 5 T cell receptor beta chains in this list originate from one sample, sequenced in a study of CD8+ T cells in alopecia areata. Noted treatment: oral pan-JAK inhibitor, 5-10 mg twice daily. As the sequencing template, cDNA was produced by extracting RNA and reverse transcribing it. Clones were read by immunoSEQ multiplex PCR, and TCRdb kept only the in-frame ones, dropping some. The sample has tens of thousands of clones; approximately 28% are singletons. The starting material was CD8+ T cells sorted from blood, obtained at week 4, from a patient treated with tofacitinib. The receptors here all came from a human donor with alopecia areata.

This clone was detected a few times. This chain links TRBV7-2 with TRBJ1-2; D may be TRBD1 (5 bases). Germline CDR1 is SGHTA and CDR2 is FQGNSA. This CDR3 is 13 amino acids long. V lost 4 bases, J lost 3 bases, and 9 bases lay in between. CDR3 DNA sequence: TGTGCCAGCAGCTCGACAGCCTACTATGGCTACACCTTC. Amino acid sequence: CASSSTAYYGYTF.

The V and J genes are TRBV9 and TRBJ1-2; 9 nucleotides match TRBD1. Germline CDR1 is SGDLS and CDR2 is YYNGEE. The CDR3 consists of 13 residues. Unmatched junction bases numbered 4, after V lost 4 bases and J lost 6 bases. DNA of the CDR3: TGTGCCAGCAGCCCCGGACAGGGGAATGGCTACACCTTC. This gives the protein CASSPGQGNGYTF.

This clone was counted only a few times. The V and J genes are TRBV30 and TRBJ2-1, with D tentatively TRBD2 (5 bases). The germline V gene encodes CDR1 GTSNPN and CDR2 SVGIG (reference sequence). This CDR3 is 11 amino acids long. Between the trimmed V and J ends, which lost 7 bases and 7 bases, there was a span of 11 bases. The CDR3, as DNA: TGTGCCTCCGCCCCGGGGAATGAGCAGTTCTTC. Translated: CASAPGNEQFF.

This clone was observed a few times. The CDR3 sequence is CASSLAATPEQYF. DNA of the CDR3: TGTGCCAGCAGCTTAGCGGCTACCCCCGAGCAGTACTTC. The chain combines TRBV7-2 with TRBJ2-7; D not certain. Germline V gene sequence: CDR1 SGHTA, CDR2 FQGNSA. Trimming removed 0 bases from V and 6 bases from J, with 9 bases in between. The CDR3 extends over 13 amino acids.

This clone was recorded a few times. A far larger clone lies a single base away; this is likely a read error. The V and J genes are TRBV13 and TRBJ2-1; TRBD2 aligns across 8 bases. CDR3 size: 15 residues. Germline trimming cut 5 bases from V and 2 bases from J; bases unmatched to any gene: 5. The germline V gene has CDR1 PRHDT and CDR2 FYEKMQ (reference sequence). The CDR3 DNA sequence: TGTGCCAGCAGCCAAGGACTAGCCCCCTACAATGAGCAGTTCTTC. Translation: CASSQGLAPYNEQFF.